The 24 T cell receptor beta chains listed next were all sequenced from one sample in a study of early T cells in non-severe SARS-CoV-2 infection. TCRdb processed the 5' RACE reads anew with MiXCR; each CDR3 protein has one entry. The sample has 50,000 to 85,000 distinct CDR3 sequences; roughly 9.1% are singletons. What was sequenced was whole blood. Receptor source: an adult who was a healthcare worker with PCR-confirmed SARS-CoV-2 infection or an uninfected control (not recorded which).

This clonotype was observed at least ten times. The rearrangement links TRBV20-1 to TRBJ2-7; 10 bases fit TRBD2. Unmatched junction bases numbered 11, after V lost 8 bases and J lost 7 bases. Germline V gene lookup returns CDR1 DFQATT and CDR2 SNEGSKA (reference sequence). There are 13 residues in the CDR3. CDR3 DNA: TGCAGTCCCTCCCTAGCGGGAGTTGGGGAGCAGTACTTC. Encoded protein: CSPSLAGVGEQYF.

The chain combines TRBV7-9 with TRBJ2-7; D is unresolved. Germline CDR1 and CDR2: SEHNR and FQNEAQ (reference sequence). The V end was cut by 1 base, the J end by 0 bases, with 10 bases between. CDR3 size: 15 residues. CDR3 nucleotide sequence: TGTGCCAGCAGCTTAGACCAGGTCCGCTCCTACGAGCAGTACTTC. Amino acids: CASSLDQVRSYEQYF. Together with reference TRBV7-9 and TRBJ2-7, the CDR3 gives the full variable domain: DTGVSQNPRHKITKRGQNVTFRCDPISEHNRLYWYRQTLGQGPEFLTYFQNEAQLEKSRLLSDRFSAERPKGSFSTLEIQRTEQGDSAMYLCASSLDQVRSYEQYFGPGTRLTVT.

The chain uses TRBV5-4 and TRBJ2-3, with a possible D match to TRBD1 (6 bases). The CDR3 length is 14 residues. V lost 0 bases and J lost 2, with 7 bases in between. The germline V gene has CDR1 SGHNT and CDR2 YYREEE (reference sequence). CDR3 DNA: TGTGCCAGCAGCTTGGACAGGGTCACAGATACGCAGTATTTT. Translated: CASSLDRVTDTQYF.

CDR3 nucleotides: TGTGCCAGCAGTTACAAGAGGGAGTGGGATGAGCAGTTCTTC. This translates into CASSYKREWDEQFF. The rearrangement joins TRBV6-5 to TRBJ2-1; perhaps TRBD2 as D (5 bases). Trimming shortened V by 2 bases and J by 8 bases, and 13 bases separated the two germline ends. The germline V gene has CDR1 MNHEY and CDR2 SVGAGI. CDR3 size: 14 residues.

This clonotype was recorded many times. The chain carries TRBV20-1 and TRBJ2-7; weak D call: TRBD2 (5 bases). The CDR3 is 12 residues long. Germline CDR1 reads DFQATT; CDR2 reads SNEGSKA (reference sequence). V lost 3 bases and J 7 bases, leaving 13 bases between the germline ends. CDR3: CSASGNTGEQYF. The CDR3, as DNA: TGCAGTGCTAGCGGGAACACGGGGGAGCAGTACTTC.

The genes are TRBV29-1 and TRBJ2-1; 8 nucleotides agree with TRBD1. Trimming at V came to 7 bases and at J to 9 bases, leaving 11 bases not matched to a gene. This CDR3 has 13 residues. Germline V gene lookup returns CDR1 SQVTM and CDR2 ANQGSEA. This chain's CDR3 is CSAGQGSLGEQFF. The CDR3 region has the DNA TGCAGCGCAGGACAGGGTTCTTTGGGTGAGCAGTTCTTC.

This clonotype was seen a few times. The J gene is TRBJ2-1, the V gene TRBV3-1; 12 nucleotides match TRBD2. J was trimmed by 8 bases and V by 1 base; bases with no gene match: 9. The CDR3 consists of 17 residues. CDR1 LGHDT and CDR2 YNNKEL come from the germline V gene (reference sequence). The CDR3 sequence is CASSQVSSGRGMDEQFF. CDR3 in DNA: TGTGCCAGCAGCCAAGTTTCTAGCGGGAGGGGTATGGATGAGCAGTTCTTC.

This clonotype was seen only a few times. This rearrangement joins TRBV24-1 to TRBJ2-5; 8 bases fit TRBD2. The CDR3 extends over 15 amino acids. From germline, CDR1 is KGHDR and CDR2 SFDVKD. The J segment lost 4 bases and the V segment lost 3 bases, leaving 6 bases of the junction unmatched. CDR3 coding DNA: TGTGCCACCAGTGATCCTACCGGGGGGGGAGAGACCCAGTACTTC. It encodes CATSDPTGGGETQYF.

This clonotype came up a few times. The gene calls are TRBV19 and TRBJ1-1, with a weak D call TRBD1 (5 bases). The CDR3 is made up of 15 amino acids. V lost 1 base and J 4 bases, leaving 13 bases between the germline ends. CDR1 and CDR2 from the germline V gene are LNHDA and SQIVND (reference sequence). The CDR3 reads CASSIVGQGVTEAFF. The CDR3 coding sequence is TGTGCCAGTAGTATAGTCGGCCAGGGAGTCACTGAAGCTTTCTTT.

This clonotype has only a few counts. V is TRBV11-1 and J is TRBJ2-1; TRBD2 might be the D (6 bases). Germline V CDR1 and CDR2: SGHAT, FQDESV (reference sequence). V shed 3 bases and J shed 10 bases, with 10 bases lying between them. The CDR3 contains 12 residues. CDR3 in DNA: TGTGCCAGCAGCTTCAGTCGGGAGGAGCAGTTCTTC. Protein sequence: CASSFSREEQFF.

This clonotype was seen many times. This chain connects TRBV20-1 to TRBJ2-1; no clear D gene. This CDR3 is 11 amino acids long. Per the germline V gene, CDR1 is DFQATT and CDR2 is SNEGSKA (reference sequence). Trimming took 7 bases from V and 8 from J, leaving 12 bases between them. CDR3 nucleotide sequence: TGCAGTGGTTCCGCACCCTATGAGCAGTTCTTC. Amino acid sequence: CSGSAPYEQFF.

The chain joins TRBV7-3 to TRBJ2-3; 11 bases align to TRBD2. Germline-derived CDR1 and CDR2 are SGHTA and FQGTGA. The CDR3 runs 16 residues. The V segment lost 5 bases and the J segment 1 base; nucleotides outside the gene matches: 5. The DNA of the CDR3 is TGTGCCAGCAGCCCAGAGACTAGCGGGGGCACAGATACGCAGTATTTT. Protein: CASSPETSGGTDTQYF.

In its sample, this clonotype was seen a few times. The chain joins TRBV7-2 to TRBJ2-7; D gene unclear. Germline values: CDR1 SGHTA, CDR2 FQGNSA. V lost 0 bases, J lost 4 bases, and 10 bases lay in between. The CDR3 covers 14 residues. The CDR3 coding sequence is TGTGCCAGCAGCTTAGCCCGGGCGAGTTACGAGCAGTACTTC. Translated, it gives CASSLARASYEQYF.

The chain combines TRBV5-4 with TRBJ2-1; 10 nucleotides line up with TRBD2. The V and J ends lost 0 bases and 7 bases, in that order; junction bases with no gene match: 4. Germline V gene data show CDR1 as SGHNT and CDR2 as YYREEE (reference sequence). This CDR3 comprises 15 residues. The CDR3 DNA reads TGTGCCAGCAGCTTGGCTAGCGGGAGTTGGAATGAGCAGTTCTTC. Its protein product is CASSLASGSWNEQFF. The whole variable domain, remainder taken from reference TRBV5-4 and TRBJ2-1, is ETGVTQSPTHLIKTRGQQVTLRCSSQSGHNTVSWYQQALGQGPQFIFQYYREEENGRGNFPPRFSGLQFPNYSSELNVNALELDDSALYLCASSLASGSWNEQFFGPGTRLTVL.

There are a few counts of this clonotype. The J gene is TRBJ2-3, the V gene TRBV7-2; 10 nucleotides match TRBD1. The CDR3 length is 15 residues. Trimming took 5 bases from V and 7 from J; bases not matched to a gene: 9. Looked up from germline, CDR1 is SGHTA and CDR2 is FQGNSA. The CDR3 DNA follows: TGTGCCAGCAGCCGACAGGGGGCCATGGTAAATACGCAGTATTTT. This encodes CASSRQGAMVNTQYF.

This sequence joins TRBV4-1 and TRBJ2-1; no reliable D call. Germline V gives CDR1 MGHRA, CDR2 YSYEKL. The CDR3 spans 15 residues. Trimming stripped 0 bases from V and 6 bases from J, with 12 bases between. The CDR3 DNA reads as TGCGCCAGCAGCCAAGAGGGATCAAGGTTCAATGAGCAGTTCTTC. This encodes CASSQEGSRFNEQFF.

In this sample, this clonotype turned up many times. V is TRBV5-1 and J is TRBJ2-7; 7 bases are shared with TRBD1. The CDR3 covers 17 residues. In germline, CDR1 is SGHRS, CDR2 YFSETQ. V was pared by 3 bases and J by 0 bases, with 12 bases of the junction left unmatched. The CDR3, as DNA: TGCGCCAGCAGCTGGGGTCGAGGGACAGATAGCTCCTACGAGCAGTACTTC. This translates into CASSWGRGTDSSYEQYF.

There are many counts of this clonotype. V is TRBV28 and J is TRBJ2-5, with TRBD2 identical over 12 bases. Trimming cost V 6 bases and J 2 bases; bases outside gene matches: 4. CDR3 length: 15 residues. The germline V gene has CDR1 MDHEN and CDR2 SYDVKM. The CDR3 loop reads CASSGLAGRQETQYF. The CDR3 DNA follows: TGTGCCAGCAGCGGACTAGCGGGACGGCAAGAGACCCAGTACTTC. Full variable domain (rest looked up from reference TRBV28 and TRBJ2-5): DVKVTQSSRYLVKRTGEKVFLECVQDMDHENMFWYRQDPGLGLRLIYFSYDVKMKEKGDIPEGYSVSREKKERFSLILESASTNQTSMYLCASSGLAGRQETQYFGPGTRLLVL.

This clonotype was seen at least ten times. This chain connects TRBV5-6 to TRBJ2-3, with no clear D. Trimming left V 3 bases short and J 0 bases short, with 11 bases between. CDR1 and CDR2 (germline): SGHDT, YYEEEE. This CDR3 region has 15 residues. The CDR3 DNA reads as TGTGCCAGCAGCTCTACTTTTTCTAGCACAGATACGCAGTATTTT. It yields the protein CASSSTFSSTDTQYF.

This clonotype was found many times. The V gene is TRBV2, the J gene TRBJ2-7; the D gene is possibly TRBD2 (5 bases). V lost 6 bases, J lost 2 bases, and 8 bases lay in between. The CDR3 loop spans 12 amino acids. Germline V gene data show CDR1 as SNHLY and CDR2 as FYNNEI. The CDR3 loop reads CASRRAAYEQYF. In DNA form, the CDR3 reads TGTGCCAGCAGAAGAGCGGCCTACGAGCAGTACTTC.

This clonotype was seen ten or more times. V usage is TRBV9 and J usage is TRBJ2-7; D is ambiguous. The CDR3 covers 14 residues. V was cut by 0 bases and J by 4 bases, with 11 bases left in between. In germline, CDR1 is SGDLS, CDR2 YYNGEE. CDR3 nucleotide sequence: TGTGCCAGCAGCGTAGACGGTGAACCATACGAGCAGTACTTC. It yields the protein CASSVDGEPYEQYF.

The chain couples TRBV24-1 to TRBJ2-2; unclear D gene. In germline, CDR1 is KGHDR, CDR2 SFDVKD. V lost 3 bases and J lost 6, with 10 bases in between. The CDR3 sequence is 14 residues long. DNA of the CDR3: TGTGCCACCAGTGATCGAGCGCTGTCCGGGGAGCTGTTTTTT. It codes for CATSDRALSGELFF.

Details on this clonotype: Germline is not matched at one junction end, which may reflect a read error. This chain links TRBV10-2 with TRBJ1-1, with no clear D. This CDR3 has 12 amino acids. CDR1 and CDR2 from the germline V gene are WSHSY and SAAADI. CDR3 bases: TGCGCCCGCAGACCAAGGGAGGCTGAAGCTTTCTTT. This encodes CARRPREAEAFF.

The sample holds a few counts of this clonotype. The V and J genes are TRBV15 and TRBJ2-2; no firm D call. Germline CDR1 and CDR2: LNHNV and YYDKDF (reference sequence). The CDR3 runs to 16 residues. V was pared by 0 bases and J by 0 bases, with 8 bases between. For the CDR3, the DNA is TGTGCCACCAGCAGAGACATGCGGTCGAACACCGGGGAGCTGTTTTTT. This gives the protein CATSRDMRSNTGELFF.